This entry is about one TCR beta chain. The CDR3 length is 14 residues. With 7 bases removed from V and 4 bases from J, the gap between germline ends came to 16 bases. PCR was performed a second time for about 7 to 12 cycles using a sample-barcoded 5' primer and a J-beta primer mix. TCRdb used MiXCR to reprocess the 5' RACE reads, holding one entry per CDR3 protein. The sample has more than 900,000 distinct CDR3 sequences, about 23% seen once. The source of the sample is a study of blood T cells in healthy people across ages. Another study also made use of these data, one on T cells of mothers and their children. That source adds: No persistent microchimeric T cell clones were detected at roughly 94 clones per million clonotypes sensitivity.

This chain uses TRBV12-3 or TRBV12-4 with TRBJ2-5, with D tentatively TRBD2 (6 bases). Sequencing was performed on blood. The receptor's source is a girl between 2 and 10 years old in good health. The CDR3 reads CASTKTGLGETQYF. The CDR3 nucleotides read TGTGCCAGCACGAAGACGGGACTGGGAGAGACCCAGTACTTC.